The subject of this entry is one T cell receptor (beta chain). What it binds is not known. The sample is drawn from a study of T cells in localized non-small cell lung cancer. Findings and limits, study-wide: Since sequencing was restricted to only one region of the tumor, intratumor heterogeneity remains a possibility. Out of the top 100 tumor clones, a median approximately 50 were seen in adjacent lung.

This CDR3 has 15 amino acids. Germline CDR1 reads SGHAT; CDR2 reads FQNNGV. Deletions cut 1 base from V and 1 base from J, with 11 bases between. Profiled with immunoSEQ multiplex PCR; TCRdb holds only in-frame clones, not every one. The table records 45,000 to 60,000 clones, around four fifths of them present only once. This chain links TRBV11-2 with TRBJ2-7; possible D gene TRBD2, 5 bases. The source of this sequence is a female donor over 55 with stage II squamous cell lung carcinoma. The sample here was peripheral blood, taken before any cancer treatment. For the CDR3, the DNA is TGTGCCAGCAGCTTAGTAGACGGGAAATCCTACGAGCAGTACTTC. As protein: CASSLVDGKSYEQYF.